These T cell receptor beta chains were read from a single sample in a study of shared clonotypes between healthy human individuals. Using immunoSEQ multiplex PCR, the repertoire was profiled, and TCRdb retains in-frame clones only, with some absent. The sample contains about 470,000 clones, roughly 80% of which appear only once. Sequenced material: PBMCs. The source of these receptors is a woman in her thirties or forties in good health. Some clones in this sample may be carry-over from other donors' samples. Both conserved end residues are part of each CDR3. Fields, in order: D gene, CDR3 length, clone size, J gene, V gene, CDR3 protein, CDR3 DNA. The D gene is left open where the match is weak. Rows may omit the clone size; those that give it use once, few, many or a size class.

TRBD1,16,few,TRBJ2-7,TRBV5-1,CASSLKPGTGGGEQYF,TGCGCCAGCAGCCTCAAACCCGGGACAGGGGGCGGCGAGCAGTACTTC
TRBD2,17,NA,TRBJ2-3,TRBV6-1,CASSELAGSGGTDTQYF,TGTGCCAGCAGCGAATTGGCTGGGAGCGGGGGGACGGATACGCAGTATTTT
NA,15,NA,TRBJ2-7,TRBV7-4,CASSFLRYSPYEQYF,TGTGCCAGCAGTTTCCTCCGCTACTCACCCTACGAGCAGTACTTC
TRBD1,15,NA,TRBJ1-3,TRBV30,CAWSAWTGAGNTIYF,TGTGCCTGGAGTGCATGGACAGGGGCTGGAAACACCATATATTTT
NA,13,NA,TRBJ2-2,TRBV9,CASSVGLDGELFF,TGTGCCAGCAGCGTAGGACTAGATGGGGAGCTGTTTTTT
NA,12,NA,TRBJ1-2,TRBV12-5,CASGPGNYGYTF,TGTGCTAGTGGTCCCGGCAACTATGGCTACACCTTC
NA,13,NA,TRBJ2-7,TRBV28,CATRTGGTYEQYF,TGTGCCACTCGGACTGGGGGCACCTACGAGCAGTACTTC
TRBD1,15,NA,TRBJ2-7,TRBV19,CASSIQTGSSYEQYF,TGTGCCAGTAGTATACAGACAGGGAGCTCCTACGAGCAGTACTTC
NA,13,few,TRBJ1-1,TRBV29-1,CSVEREWNTEAFF,TGCAGCGTTGAGAGGGAATGGAACACTGAAGCTTTCTTT
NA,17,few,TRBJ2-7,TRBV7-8,CASSLGIQPGAWNEQYF,TGTGCCAGCAGCTTAGGGATCCAGCCGGGGGCCTGGAACGAGCAGTACTTC
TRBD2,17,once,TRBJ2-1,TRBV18,CASSPPGLAGVRLGQFF,TGTGCCAGCTCACCACCAGGACTAGCGGGAGTAAGGCTGGGACAGTTCTTC
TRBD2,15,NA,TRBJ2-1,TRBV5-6,CASSVERDPYNEQFF,TGTGCCAGCAGCGTCGAGCGGGACCCCTACAATGAGCAGTTCTTC
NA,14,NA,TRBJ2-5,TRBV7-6,CASSLGAGLETQYF,TGTGCCAGCAGCTTAGGGGCCGGCTTGGAGACCCAGTACTTC
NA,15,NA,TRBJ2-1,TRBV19,CASTRLSGEYNEQFF,TGTGCCAGTACCCGGTTGAGCGGCGAGTACAATGAGCAGTTCTTC
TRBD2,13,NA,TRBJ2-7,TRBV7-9,CASSRDYLREQYF,TGTGCCAGCAGCCGGGACTACCTGAGGGAGCAGTACTTC
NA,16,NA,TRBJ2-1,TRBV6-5,CASSYIPGTSYNEQFF,TGTGCCAGCAGTTATATCCCAGGGACGTCCTACAATGAGCAGTTCTTC
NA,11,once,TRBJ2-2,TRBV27,CASRLAGELFF,TGTGCCAGCAGGCTAGCCGGGGAGCTGTTTTTT
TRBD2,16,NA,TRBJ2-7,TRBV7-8,CASSLDSLAGAGEQYF,TGTGCCAGCAGCTTAGACTCACTAGCGGGAGCTGGCGAGCAGTACTTC
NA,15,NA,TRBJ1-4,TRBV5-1,CASSPGRRGNEKLFF,TGCGCCAGCAGCCCCGGGCGGCGGGGAAATGAAAAACTGTTTTTT
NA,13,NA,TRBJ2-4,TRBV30,CAWIRIGGHIQYF,TGTGCCTGGATCCGGATCGGGGGGCACATTCAGTACTTC
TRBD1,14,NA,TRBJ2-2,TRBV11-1,CASRADRDTGELFF,TGTGCCAGCAGAGCGGACAGGGATACCGGGGAGCTGTTTTTT
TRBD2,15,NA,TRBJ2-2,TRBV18,CASSTTSGNTGELFF,TGTGCCAGCTCCACGACTAGCGGAAACACCGGGGAGCTGTTTTTT
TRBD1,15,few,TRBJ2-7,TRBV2,CASSVEGAGTYEQYF,TGTGCCAGCAGTGTTGAGGGGGCAGGGACCTACGAGCAGTACTTC
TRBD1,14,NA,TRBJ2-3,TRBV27,CASSLSGGTDTQYF,TGTGCCAGCAGTTTGTCAGGGGGAACAGATACGCAGTATTTT
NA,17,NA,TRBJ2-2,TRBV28,CASSLPHPGLPPGELFF,TGTGCCAGCAGTTTACCTCACCCCGGACTGCCCCCCGGGGAGCTGTTTTTT
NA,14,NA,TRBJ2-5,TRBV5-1,CASSLRQGQETQYF,TGCGCCAGCAGCCTAAGGCAGGGCCAAGAGACCCAGTACTTC
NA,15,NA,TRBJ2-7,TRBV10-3,CAISEPLTGIHEQYF,TGTGCCATCAGTGAGCCTTTGACAGGTATCCACGAGCAGTACTTC
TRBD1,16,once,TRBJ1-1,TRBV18,CASSPSGQPRGTEAFF,TGTGCCAGCTCCCCTTCGGGACAGCCCCGGGGCACTGAAGCTTTCTTT
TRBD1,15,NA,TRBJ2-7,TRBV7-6,CASSPRTGDSYEQYF,TGTGCCAGCAGCCCTCGGACAGGGGATTCCTACGAGCAGTACTTC
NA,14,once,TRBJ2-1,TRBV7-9,CASSLGGPYNEQFF,TGTGCCAGCAGCTTGGGCGGTCCCTACAATGAGCAGTTCTTC
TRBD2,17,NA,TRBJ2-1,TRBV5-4,CASSPPPSGGGSNEQFF,TGTGCCAGCAGCCCACCACCGTCGGGGGGGGGATCCAATGAGCAGTTCTTC
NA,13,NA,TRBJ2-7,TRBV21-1,CASSKREEYEQYF,TGTGCCAGCAGCAAAAGGGAAGAGTACGAGCAGTACTTC
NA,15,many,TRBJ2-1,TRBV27,CASSLSSDSWGEQFF,TGTGCCAGCAGTTTATCCTCGGACTCCTGGGGTGAGCAGTTCTTC
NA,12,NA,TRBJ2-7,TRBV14,CASSRGTYEQYF,TGTGCCAGCAGCCGAGGAACCTACGAGCAGTACTTC
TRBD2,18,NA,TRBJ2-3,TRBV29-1,CSVDGGVGLAGSTDTQYF,TGCAGCGTTGATGGAGGGGTTGGTCTAGCGGGGAGCACAGATACGCAGTATTTT
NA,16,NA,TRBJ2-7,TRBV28,CASSSSAGTETYEQYF,TGTGCCAGCAGCAGTTCGGCCGGGACTGAAACCTACGAGCAGTACTTC
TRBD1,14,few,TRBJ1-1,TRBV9,CASSGYTGTGEAFF,TGTGCCAGCAGCGGATACACAGGGACAGGTGAAGCTTTCTTT
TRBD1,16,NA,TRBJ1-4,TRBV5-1,CASSLRARDRGEKLFF,TGCGCCAGCAGCTTACGCGCTCGGGACAGGGGTGAAAAACTGTTTTTT
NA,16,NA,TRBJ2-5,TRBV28,CASSLWGGQKKETQYF,TGTGCCAGCAGTTTATGGGGGGGACAAAAGAAAGAGACCCAGTACTTC
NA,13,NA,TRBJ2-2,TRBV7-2,CASSSYRPGELFF,TGTGCCAGCAGCTCATATCGCCCCGGGGAGCTGTTTTTT
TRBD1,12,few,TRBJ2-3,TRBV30,CAVTGLADTQYF,TGTGCCGTGACAGGGCTGGCAGATACGCAGTATTTT
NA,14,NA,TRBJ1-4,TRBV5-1,CASSLDSWGEKLFF,TGCGCCAGCAGCCTGGACAGTTGGGGCGAAAAATTGTTTTTT
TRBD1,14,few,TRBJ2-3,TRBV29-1,CSVAKGQGMDTQYF,TGCAGCGTAGCCAAGGGACAGGGGATGGATACGCAGTATTTT
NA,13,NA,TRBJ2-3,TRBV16,CASSRSSTDTQYF,TGTGCCAGCAGCCGTTCCAGCACAGATACGCAGTATTTT
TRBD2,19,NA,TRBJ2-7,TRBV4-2,CASSQRHPGLAGGGYEQYF,TGTGCCAGCAGCCAACGACACCCGGGACTAGCGGGAGGGGGGTACGAGCAGTACTTC
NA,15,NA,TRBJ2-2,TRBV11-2,CASSLVLANQGELFF,TGTGCCAGCAGCTTAGTGCTAGCAAACCAGGGGGAGCTGTTTTTT
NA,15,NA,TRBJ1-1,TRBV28,CASSRRGAPNTEAFF,TGTGCCAGCAGTCGGCGGGGGGCGCCGAACACTGAAGCTTTCTTT
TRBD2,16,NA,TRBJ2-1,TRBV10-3,CAIRSPLAGGLNEQFF,TGTGCCATCAGGTCCCCGCTAGCGGGAGGGCTAAATGAGCAGTTCTTC